This TCR beta chain was obtained from a study of blood T cells in healthy people across ages. Study findings and constraints: Higher diversity, along with more naive CD4+ cells, distinguished long-lived donors from aged donors. The recorded TCR beta diversity per million T cells decreased in a roughly linear manner with age. With donor CMV status unknown, expanded clonotype changes were possibly confounded.

Trimming pared 5 bases from V and 2 bases from J, leaving 14 bases between. This CDR3 has 15 amino acids. Germline V gives CDR1 MDHEN, CDR2 SYDVKM. For the second PCR, which ran for about 7 to 11 cycles, a sample-barcoded 5' primer and a J-beta primer mix were used. Every sample produced at least 2.5 million CDR3-containing paired-end reads. MiXCR, run by TCRdb on the 5' RACE reads, gives a single entry per CDR3 protein. The sample lists about 970,000 distinct CDR3 sequences; 51% were seen once. This clonotype occurred once. Antigen unknown. This TCR came from a woman aged 60 to 75 in good health. Input material: blood. This chain joins TRBV28 and TRBJ2-3; tentatively, D is TRBD1 (5 bases). This chain's CDR3 is CASSRGNGVTDTQYF. The CDR3 nucleotides read TGTGCCAGCAGTAGGGGAAACGGCGTCACAGATACGCAGTATTTT.